A single sample is the source of the 11 T cell receptor beta chains below, sequenced in a study of T cells in Graves' hyperthyroidism and ophthalmopathy. Amplification targeted TCR beta CDR3 regions from RNA transcripts. With the HTBI primer set, the TCR CDR3 went through a first round of RT-PCR. TCRdb reanalysed the multiplex PCR reads using MiXCR and keeps one entry per CDR3 protein. The table records under 800,000 distinct CDR3 sequences, around 13% of them present only once. The specimen was blood. The receptor set was obtained from a woman aged 18 to 35 with Graves' hyperthyroidism.

The table lists this clonotype with many counts. The chain couples TRBV7-9 to TRBJ2-1; 9 bases map to TRBD1. Germline assignment: CDR1 SEHNR and CDR2 FQNEAQ (reference sequence). The CDR3 has 15 residues. V trimming: 4 bases; J trimming: 4 bases; junction bases outside the gene matches: 5. CDR3 nucleotide sequence: TGTGCCAGCAGCTCCGGGACAGGGAGATACAATGAGCAGTTCTTC. Its protein is CASSSGTGRYNEQFF.

This clonotype was observed at least ten times. The V and J genes are TRBV11-2 and TRBJ1-1; maybe TRBD1 (6 bases). Trimming pared 6 bases from V and 6 bases from J, leaving 20 bases between. This CDR3 has 15 amino acids. Germline lookup yields CDR1 SGHAT and CDR2 FQNNGV. The CDR3 DNA sequence: TGTGCCAGCAGTCAGATAGGGGGGCGCATGGCTGAAGCTTTCTTT. Its protein is CASSQIGGRMAEAFF.

Many counts were recorded for this clonotype. The chain has TRBV7-2 and TRBJ1-3; possible D gene TRBD1, 6 bases. The germline CDR1 and CDR2 sequences are SGHTA and FQGNSA. V lost 2 bases, J lost 4 bases, and 15 bases lay in between. CDR3 length: 16 residues. This CDR3 reads CASSLLGGQWGNTIYF. CDR3 nucleotides: TGTGCCAGCAGCTTACTTGGGGGGCAGTGGGGAAACACCATATATTTT.

This clonotype was seen only a few times. This chain connects TRBV7-3 to TRBJ2-3; weak D call: TRBD2 (5 bases). CDR3 length equals 14 residues. In germline, CDR1 is SGHTA, CDR2 FQGTGA. V was trimmed by 2 bases and J by 5 bases, leaving 11 bases between them. CDR3 sequence: CASSLSAEGDTQYF. CDR3 DNA sequence: TGTGCCAGCAGCTTATCGGCTGAGGGAGATACGCAGTATTTT.

This clonotype has at least ten counts. CDR3 in amino acids: CSATSGGSYEQYF. The CDR3 bases are TGCAGTGCTACTAGCGGGGGATCCTACGAGCAGTACTTC. The rearrangement uses TRBV20-1 and TRBJ2-7, with 10 bases aligning to TRBD2. From germline, CDR1 is DFQATT and CDR2 SNEGSKA (reference sequence). This CDR3 has 13 amino acids. V was pared by 4 bases and J by 1 base, with 1 base of the junction left unmatched.

This chain joins TRBV9 and TRBJ2-6; the D is unclear. The CDR3 has 15 residues. The germline gives CDR1 SGDLS, CDR2 YYNGEE. Trimming took off 2 bases at V and 5 bases at J, with 11 bases between the two ends. CDR3 protein: CASSVRVDRANVLTF. CDR3 coding DNA: TGTGCCAGCAGCGTCCGGGTAGATAGGGCCAACGTCCTGACTTTC.

This clonotype was recorded once. The chain employs TRBV20-1 and TRBJ2-2, with D hard to call. CDR1 and CDR2 (germline): DFQATT, SNEGSKA (reference sequence). CDR3 length: 13 residues. Trimming removed 3 bases at V and 1 base at J, with 6 bases between. The CDR3 is CSASNGNTGELFF. The CDR3 DNA follows: TGCAGTGCTAGTAACGGGAACACCGGGGAGCTGTTTTTT.

The V gene is TRBV29-1, the J gene TRBJ2-1, with 8 bases identical to TRBD1. CDR3 size: 14 residues. V was clipped by 2 bases and J by 3 bases; unmatched bases: 3. Per germline, CDR1 SQVTM and CDR2 ANQGSEA. CDR3 amino acids: CSVETGTGYNEQFF. Here the CDR3 DNA reads TGCAGCGTTGAAACTGGGACAGGCTACAATGAGCAGTTCTTC.

The CDR3 sequence: CASSLSWAGGNNEQFF. CDR3 nucleotide sequence: TGTGCCAGCAGTTTATCTTGGGCAGGGGGCAACAATGAGCAGTTCTTC. This chain joins TRBV27 and TRBJ2-1; 8 bases align to TRBD1. The CDR3 spans 16 residues. The germline V gene has CDR1 MNHEY and CDR2 SMNVEV (reference sequence). Trimming removed 0 bases from V and 5 bases from J; junction bases left unmatched: 6.

This clonotype showed up many times. The chain employs TRBV30 and TRBJ1-2; tentative D call: TRBD1 (5 bases). The germline CDR1 and CDR2 sequences are GTSNPN and SVGIG (reference sequence). V lost 5 bases to trimming and J lost 6 bases, with 22 bases between them. This CDR3 contains 15 residues. This CDR3 reads CAWEPRDSNSHGYTF. The CDR3 DNA reads TGTGCCTGGGAGCCACGGGACTCTAATAGCCATGGCTACACCTTC.

This clonotype was recorded at least ten times. The gene calls are TRBV6-2 or TRBV6-3 and TRBJ2-7; 13 nucleotides line up with TRBD2. The CDR3 spans 15 residues. The J segment lost 1 base and the V segment lost 5 bases, leaving 2 bases of the junction unmatched. In germline, CDR1 is MNHEY, CDR2 SVGEGT. The CDR3 DNA reads as TGTGCCAGCAGTAAGGGACTAGCGGGATCCTACGAGCAGTACTTC. This codes for CASSKGLAGSYEQYF.